The present entry profiles one T cell receptor (beta chain) with its context. The sample comes from a study of blood T cell repertoires in COVID-19. The overall study: The origin of the acute and convalescent COVID-19 samples was the United States, Italy and Spain. T cells, B-cell-depleted T cells, or PBMCs provided the cDNA or gDNA that served as material.

The CDR3 consists of 13 residues. V lost 4 bases, J lost 5 bases, and 9 bases lay in between. Germline loops: CDR1 KGHDR, CDR2 SFDVKD. Original processing methods: Estimates of nucleated cell counts were drawn from the amplification of reference gene primers. Clones were read by immunoSEQ multiplex PCR, and TCRdb kept only the in-frame ones, dropping some. The V and J calls and the clone size are those of that table, but D and trimming were determined from the DNA. The repertoire holds roughly 300,000 clones, with about 89% as singletons. This chain uses TRBV24-1 with TRBJ2-3, with D hard to call. Sequenced: peripheral blood. The TCR originated in a man younger than 30 who had recovered from COVID-19. CDR3 region: CATSDTWRDTQYF. In DNA, the CDR3 is TGTGCCACCAGTGACACTTGGAGAGATACGCAGTATTTT.